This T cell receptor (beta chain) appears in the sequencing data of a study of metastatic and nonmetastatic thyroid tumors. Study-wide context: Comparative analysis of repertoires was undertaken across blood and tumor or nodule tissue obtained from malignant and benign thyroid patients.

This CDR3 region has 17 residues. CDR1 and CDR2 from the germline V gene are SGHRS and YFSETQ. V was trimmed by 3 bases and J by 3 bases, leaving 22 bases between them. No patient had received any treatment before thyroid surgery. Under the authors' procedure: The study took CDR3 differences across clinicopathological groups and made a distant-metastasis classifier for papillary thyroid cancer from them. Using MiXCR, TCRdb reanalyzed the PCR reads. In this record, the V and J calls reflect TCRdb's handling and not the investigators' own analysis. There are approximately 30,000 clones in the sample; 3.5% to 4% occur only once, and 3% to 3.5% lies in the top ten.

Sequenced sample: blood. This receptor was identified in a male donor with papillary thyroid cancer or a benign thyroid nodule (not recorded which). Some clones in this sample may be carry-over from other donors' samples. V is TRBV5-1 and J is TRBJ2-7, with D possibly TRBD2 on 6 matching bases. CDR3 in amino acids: CASSSGLGSGLIYEQYF. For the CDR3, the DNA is TGCGCCAGCAGCTCCGGACTGGGTAGCGGATTAATCTACGAGCAGTACTTC.